The clone carrying this T cell receptor (beta chain) was detected many times. This entry belongs to a study of T cells in Graves' hyperthyroidism and ophthalmopathy. Trimming took 5 bases from V and 2 from J; bases not matched to a gene: 8. The CDR3 sequence is 15 residues long. RNA transcripts served as the template for amplifying TCR beta CDR3 regions. Carried out on the TCR CDR3, a first-round RT-PCR used the HTBI primer set. TCRdb re-derived calls from the multiplex PCR reads in MiXCR, one entry per CDR3 protein. The sample has under 130,000 distinct CDR3 sequences; 40% to 50% are singletons. The TCR was taken from a man aged 40-49 years with Graves' hyperthyroidism. The chain links TRBV12-3 or TRBV12-4 to TRBJ2-5; 7 bases fit TRBD1. Sequenced: blood. The CDR3 loop is CASSPIQGTQETQYF. The CDR3 DNA reads TGTGCCAGCAGTCCTATACAGGGGACGCAAGAGACCCAGTACTTC.